These 5 T cell receptor beta chains came from one sample sequenced in a study of CD8+ T cells in alopecia areata. Indicated treatment: oral pan-JAK inhibitor, 5-10 mg twice daily. Following extraction, RNA underwent reverse transcription to cDNA, which served as the sequencing template. Profiled with immunoSEQ multiplex PCR; TCRdb holds only in-frame clones, not every one. The sample includes over 150,000 clones, approximately 56% seen only once; the top ten take around 3%. Material: CD4+ T cells sorted from blood, obtained at week 4, from a patient treated with tofacitinib. The receptor source for this set is a human donor with alopecia areata.

The gene calls are TRBV19 and TRBJ2-7, with D possibly being TRBD2 (5 bases). Trimming pared 3 bases from V and 6 bases from J, leaving 12 bases between. CDR1 is LNHDA, CDR2 SQIVND, per germline (reference sequence). The CDR3 has 13 residues. The CDR3: CASSILQAGEQYF. CDR3 DNA sequence: TGTGCCAGTAGTATTTTGCAGGCGGGCGAGCAGTACTTC.

The J gene is TRBJ2-7, the V gene TRBV27; TRBD2 agrees at 9 bases. Germline V lookup: CDR1 MNHEY, CDR2 SMNVEV (reference sequence). Losses at the gene ends were 2 bases for V and 0 bases for J; bases not matched to a gene: 11. CDR3 length: 18 amino acids. The chain's CDR3 is CASSLASGTTSSSYEQYF. The CDR3 DNA follows: TGTGCCAGCAGTTTAGCTAGCGGGACTACTTCAAGCTCCTACGAGCAGTACTTC.

In its sample, this clone was seen once. The chain joins TRBV29-1 to TRBJ1-4, with unresolved D. The germline V and J ends were trimmed by 2 bases and 5 bases, with 9 bases remaining between them. Germline V gene data show CDR1 as SQVTM and CDR2 as ANQGSEA. This CDR3 has 13 amino acids. The CDR3 sequence is CSVERQPNEKLFF. In DNA form, the CDR3 reads TGCAGCGTTGAACGCCAGCCAAATGAAAAACTGTTTTTT.

In its sample, this clone was seen once. This chain connects TRBV20-1 to TRBJ1-2; D not certain. The CDR3 runs to 11 residues. The V end was cut by 5 bases, the J end by 4 bases, with 8 bases between. Germline loops: CDR1 DFQATT, CDR2 SNEGSKA (reference sequence). CDR3 amino acids: CSAGYSYGYTF. CDR3 nucleotides: TGCAGTGCTGGCTACAGCTATGGCTACACCTTC.

This clone was seen more than once but under ten times. The chain couples TRBV6-5 to TRBJ2-7; 7 bases map to TRBD1. The V gene end was trimmed by 5 bases and the J gene end by 7 bases; junction bases not matched to a gene: 11. The CDR3 runs to 14 residues. The germline CDR1 and CDR2 sequences are MNHEY and SVGAGI. The CDR3 DNA reads as TGTGCCAGCAGTACCGACAGGGTTACATGGGAGCAGTACTTC. Its protein product is CASSTDRVTWEQYF.